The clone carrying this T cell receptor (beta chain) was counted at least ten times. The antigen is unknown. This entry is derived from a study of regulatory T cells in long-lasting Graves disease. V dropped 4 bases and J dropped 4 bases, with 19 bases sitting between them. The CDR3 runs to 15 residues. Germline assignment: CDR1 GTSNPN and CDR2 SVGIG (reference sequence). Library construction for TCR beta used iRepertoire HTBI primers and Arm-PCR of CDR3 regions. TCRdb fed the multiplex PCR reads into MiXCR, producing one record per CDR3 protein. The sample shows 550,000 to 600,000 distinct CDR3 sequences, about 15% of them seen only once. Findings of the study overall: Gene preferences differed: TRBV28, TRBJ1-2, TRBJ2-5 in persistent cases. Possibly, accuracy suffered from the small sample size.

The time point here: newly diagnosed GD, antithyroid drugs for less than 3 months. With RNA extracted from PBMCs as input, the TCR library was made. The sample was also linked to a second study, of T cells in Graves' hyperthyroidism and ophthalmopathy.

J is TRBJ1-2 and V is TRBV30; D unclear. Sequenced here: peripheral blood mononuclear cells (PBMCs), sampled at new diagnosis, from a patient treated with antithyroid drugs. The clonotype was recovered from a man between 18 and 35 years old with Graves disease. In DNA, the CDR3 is TGTGCCTGGACCCACAGAGTCCGCAGCCTCTATGGCTACACCTTC. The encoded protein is CAWTHRVRSLYGYTF.